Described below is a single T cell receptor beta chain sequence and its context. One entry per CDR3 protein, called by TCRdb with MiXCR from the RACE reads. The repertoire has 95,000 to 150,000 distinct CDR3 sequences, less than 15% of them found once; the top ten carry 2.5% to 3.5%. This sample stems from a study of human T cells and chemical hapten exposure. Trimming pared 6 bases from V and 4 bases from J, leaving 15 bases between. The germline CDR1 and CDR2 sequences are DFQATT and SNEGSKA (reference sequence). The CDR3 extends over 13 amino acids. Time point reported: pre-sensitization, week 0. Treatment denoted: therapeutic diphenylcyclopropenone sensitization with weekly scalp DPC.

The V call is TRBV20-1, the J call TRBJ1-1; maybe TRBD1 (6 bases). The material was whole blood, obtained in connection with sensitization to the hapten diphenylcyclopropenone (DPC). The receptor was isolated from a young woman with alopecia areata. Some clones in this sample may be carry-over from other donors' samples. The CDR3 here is CSADRPPSTEAFF. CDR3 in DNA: TGCAGTGCAGACAGGCCTCCCAGCACTGAAGCTTTCTTT.